This TCR beta chain was retrieved from a study of molecular identifiers for immune sequencing clone quantification. This clonotype was observed many times. The antigen is unknown. This CDR3 region has 13 residues. With V trimmed by 7 bases and J by 3 bases, 4 bases remained unmatched. Per germline, CDR1 WSHSY and CDR2 SAAADI. Researchers sorted naive CD8 T cells as cells that were CD8+CD4-CCR7+CD45RA+. TCRdb re-derived calls from the PCR reads in MiXCR, one entry per CDR3 protein. This table holds approximately 670,000 distinct CDR3 sequences, about 20% found once. Study conclusions and caveats: Highly expanded clones may be undercounted when identical TCR molecules share barcodes.

The sample comprised naive CD8+ T cells from blood, with Jurkat cell RNA spiked in. Subset meaning: FACS-sorted CD8+CD4-CCR7+CD45RA+ naive T cells. V gene TRBV10-2 combines with J gene TRBJ2-3; 7 bases fit TRBD1. This receptor was identified in a human donor in good health. Some libraries in this study had Jurkat cell RNA spiked in. The CDR3 coding sequence is TGCGCCAGCATCGAACAGGGGACAGATACGCAGTATTTT. It translates to CASIEQGTDTQYF.